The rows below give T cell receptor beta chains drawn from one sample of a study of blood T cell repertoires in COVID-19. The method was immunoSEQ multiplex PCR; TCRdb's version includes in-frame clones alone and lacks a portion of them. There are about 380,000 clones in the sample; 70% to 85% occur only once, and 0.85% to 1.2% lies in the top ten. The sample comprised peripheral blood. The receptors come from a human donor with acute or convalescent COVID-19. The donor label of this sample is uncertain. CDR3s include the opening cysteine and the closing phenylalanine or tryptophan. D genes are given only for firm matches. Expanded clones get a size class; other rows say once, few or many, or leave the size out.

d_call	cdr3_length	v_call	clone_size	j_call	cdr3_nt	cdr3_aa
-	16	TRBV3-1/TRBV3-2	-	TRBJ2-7	TGTGCCAGCAGCCAGCTTCCGGGCAGGGGTATGAACGAGCAGTACTTC	CASSQLPGRGMNEQYF
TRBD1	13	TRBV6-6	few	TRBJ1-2	TGTGCCAGCAGTCCCACAGGGGACTATGGCTACACCTTC	CASSPTGDYGYTF
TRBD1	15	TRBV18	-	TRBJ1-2	TGTGCCAGCTCCCGCGACAGGGCGAGTAACTATGGCTACACCTTC	CASSRDRASNYGYTF
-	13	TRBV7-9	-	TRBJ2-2	TGTGCCAGCAGCTTGGGACTCTATCTGGAGCTGTTTTTT	CASSLGLYLELFF
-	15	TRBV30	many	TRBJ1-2	TGTGCCTGGAGTGTAAATAGTCAGGGGAGGGGTGGCTACACCTTC	CAWSVNSQGRGGYTF
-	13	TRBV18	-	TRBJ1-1	TGTGCCAGCTCCCCCGACAGGAAGGAAGAAGCTTTCTTT	CASSPDRKEEAFF
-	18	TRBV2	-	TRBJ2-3	TGTGCCAGCAGGGAACCCTACAGAGGGGGGAGGGACACAGATACGCAGTATTTT	CASREPYRGGRDTDTQYF
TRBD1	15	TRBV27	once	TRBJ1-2	TGTGCCAGCAGTCCAAGGACAGGGGCCCACTATGGCTACACCTTC	CASSPRTGAHYGYTF
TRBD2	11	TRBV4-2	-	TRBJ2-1	TGTGCCAGCAGCCGGGGACTAGAGTGGTTCTTC	CASSRGLEWFF
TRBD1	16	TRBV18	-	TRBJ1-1	TGTGCCAGCTCACCGAACGTCGGGACAGGGAAGACTGAAGCTTTCTTT	CASSPNVGTGKTEAFF
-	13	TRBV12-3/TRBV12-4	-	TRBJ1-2	TGTGCCAGCAAAAGGGGGAACAGGGATGGCTACACCTTC	CASKRGNRDGYTF
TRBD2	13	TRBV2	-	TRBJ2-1	TGTGCCAGCTTAACTAGCGGGAAGGGTGAGCAGTTCTTC	CASLTSGKGEQFF
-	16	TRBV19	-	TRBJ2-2	TGTGCCAGTAGTATAAGGGGAGCAGCGGGCACCGGGGAGCTGTTTTTT	CASSIRGAAGTGELFF
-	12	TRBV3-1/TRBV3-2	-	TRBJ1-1	TGTGCCAGCAGCCACAGCGGGACCGAAGCTTTCTTT	CASSHSGTEAFF
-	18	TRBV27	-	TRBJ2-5	TGTGCCAGCAGCGCCCATGGGTACAAGGGGGGGAGGAGGGAGACCCAGTACTTC	CASSAHGYKGGRRETQYF
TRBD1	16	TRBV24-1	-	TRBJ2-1	TGTGCCACCAGTGGTTCCGGGACAGGGGGGAACAATGAGCAGTTCTTC	CATSGSGTGGNNEQFF
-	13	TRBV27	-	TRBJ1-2	TGTGCCAGCAGTTTATACCAGGGGTATGGCTACACCTTC	CASSLYQGYGYTF